This T cell receptor beta chain was identified in a study of blood T cell repertoires in COVID-19. Study information: Spain, Italy and the United States supplied samples that represented acute and convalescent COVID-19. From T cells, B-cell-depleted T cells, or PBMCs came the material, which was cDNA or gDNA.

The assay was immunoSEQ multiplex PCR, and TCRdb's table has in-frame clones only and misses some. This table has more than 95,000 clones, over 85% appearing once. The V and J ends lost 2 bases and 5 bases, in that order; junction bases with no gene match: 2. The CDR3 runs 14 residues. Germline assignment: CDR1 MRHNA and CDR2 SNTAGT. The chain carries TRBV6-4 and TRBJ2-2; 7 bases map to TRBD2. Sequencing was performed on peripheral blood. The clonotype originates from a woman aged 80 or older in a cohort sampled during active COVID-19. The CDR3 loop reads CASSDRGGTGELFF. For the CDR3, the DNA is TGTGCCAGCAGTGACAGGGGAGGGACCGGGGAGCTGTTTTTT.